These T cell receptor beta chains were read from a single sample in a study of cytomegalovirus exposure and HLA in healthy donors. Sequencing was performed with immunoSEQ multiplex PCR; in TCRdb, only in-frame clones are kept and a portion is missing. The sample yields about 150,000 clones, about 61% seen once. What was sequenced was PBMCs. The source is a male donor in good health and CMV-seronegative. Both conserved end residues are part of each CDR3. D genes are given only for firm matches. A row's size may be missing; if present it is once, few, many or a size class.

>.|TRBV5-1|TRBJ1-1|.
TGCGCCAGCAGCACGATGACAGGTAGCTTGATCACTGAAGCTTTCTTT
CASSTMTGSLITEAFF
>.|TRBV5-1|TRBJ2-3|.
TGCGCCAGCAGCTTGGGCAGGAGCACAGATACGCAGTATTTT
CASSLGRSTDTQYF
>.|TRBV18|TRBJ2-7|.
TGTGCCAGCTCACCTACTGGCAGGGCAACCTACGAGCAGTACTTC
CASSPTGRATYEQYF
>few|TRBV19|TRBJ2-7|TRBD1
TGTGCCATCGGGGACAGGGACTCCTACGAGCAGTACTTC
CAIGDRDSYEQYF
>once|TRBV5-1|TRBJ2-3|TRBD2
TGCGCCAGCAGCTTGGGAGCTAGCGGGGGCCGCACAGATACGCAGTATTTT
CASSLGASGGRTDTQYF
>.|TRBV30|TRBJ2-3|.
TGTGCCTGGACGGAGGGTAGGGACACAGATACGCAGTATTTT
CAWTEGRDTDTQYF
>.|TRBV7-9|TRBJ1-2|.
TGTGCCAGCAGCTTAGGTGTATCTACGGAGGATGGCTACACCTTC
CASSLGVSTEDGYTF
>.|TRBV27|TRBJ1-1|.
TGTGCCAGCAGTCAACAGAGACACACTGAAGCTTTCTTT
CASSQQRHTEAFF
>.|TRBV10-3|TRBJ2-5|.
TGTGCCATCAGTGCCGCGAGGGAGACCCAGTACTTC
CAISAARETQYF
>.|TRBV7-9|TRBJ1-5|.
TGTGCCAGCAGCTGGGACTGGTTGGGCTCGCCCCAGCATTTT
CASSWDWLGSPQHF
>.|TRBV11-2|TRBJ1-1|.
TGTGCCAGCAGCTTGCTTACCGGGACAAACACTGAAGCTTTCTTT
CASSLLTGTNTEAFF
>.|TRBV4-1|TRBJ1-1|.
TGCGCCAGCAGCCAAGGTCCCCATGAAGCTTTCTTT
CASSQGPHEAFF
>once|TRBV28|TRBJ1-6|.
TGTGCCAGCAGTTTAAGAAGCCTTGACTCCTATAATTCACCCCTCCACTTT
CASSLRSLDSYNSPLHF
>.|TRBV14|TRBJ2-2|TRBD2
TGTGCCAGCAGCCAAGTGGCAATAGCGGGGGGACGGAACACCGGGGAGCTGTTTTTT
CASSQVAIAGGRNTGELFF
>few|TRBV7-2|TRBJ2-3|TRBD2
TGTGCCAGCAGCGAAACTAGCGGGGGGCCCACAGATACGCAGTATTTT
CASSETSGGPTDTQYF